A selection of T cell receptor beta chains follows, all from one sample in a study of pediatric ulcerative colitis. TCRdb's table, derived via immunoSEQ multiplex PCR, lists solely in-frame clones and lacks some. The repertoire holds approximately 9,300 clones, with over 75% as singletons. Sequencing was carried out using blood. These receptors all stem from a girl aged 5-17 years with moderate ulcerative colitis. Each CDR3 is given with its conserved first and last residue. D genes are given only for firm matches. Size is stated for part of the rows, as once, few or many counts, or as a class when the clone is expanded.

j_gene,len,v_gene,abundance,d_gene,CDR3nt,CDR3aa
TRBJ2-1,14,TRBV5-1,.,.,TGCGCCAGCAGCTTGGCCCTGGGGTTCAATGAGCAGTTCTTC,CASSLALGFNEQFF
TRBJ1-2,13,TRBV5-6,.,TRBD1,TGTGCCAGCAGCGAGGACAGGGGGTATGGCTACACCTTC,CASSEDRGYGYTF
TRBJ2-3,13,TRBV5-1,.,.,TGCGCCAGCAGCTTGGGATCCACAGATACGCAGTATTTT,CASSLGSTDTQYF
TRBJ2-7,16,TRBV5-4,.,TRBD2,TGTGCCAGCAGCCCGGGACTAGCGGGCCGACTTTACGAGCAGTACTTC,CASSPGLAGRLYEQYF
TRBJ2-1,16,TRBV28,.,TRBD2,TGTGCCAGCAGTTTCCCTAGCGGGAGGGCCCCCAATGAGCAGTTCTTC,CASSFPSGRAPNEQFF
TRBJ2-1,19,TRBV11-2,.,TRBD2,TGTGCCAGCAGCTCCCTAATGCTAGCGGGAGGGCCCTCCTACAATGAGCAGTTCTTC,CASSSLMLAGGPSYNEQFF
TRBJ1-4,14,TRBV5-1,.,.,TGCGCCAGCAGCTCTCAGGGCCCCCGCGAAAAACTGTTTTTT,CASSSQGPREKLFF
TRBJ2-3,15,TRBV6-5,.,TRBD2,TGTGCCAGCAGTCGGACTAGCGGGGGGGAAGATACGCAGTATTTT,CASSRTSGGEDTQYF
TRBJ1-4,12,TRBV4-1,.,.,TGCGCCAGCAGCCCCCTTTCTAAAAAACTGTTTTTT,CASSPLSKKLFF
TRBJ2-2,14,TRBV14,.,.,TGTGCCAGCAGCCAAGATCACAACACCGGGGAGCTGTTTTTT,CASSQDHNTGELFF
TRBJ2-7,14,TRBV5-1,.,TRBD1,TGCGCCAGCAGCTCAGGGACAGGGTGGGACGAGCAGTACTTC,CASSSGTGWDEQYF
TRBJ1-2,13,TRBV4-1,few,.,TGCGCCAGCAGCCAAGACGGTAACTATGGCTACACCTTC,CASSQDGNYGYTF
TRBJ1-1,17,TRBV19,.,.,TGTGCCAGTAGTATGTGGGGACGGTCGGGGATGAACACTGAAGCTTTCTTT,CASSMWGRSGMNTEAFF
TRBJ1-5,16,TRBV6-4,.,.,TGTGCCAGCAGTGACGGGGCGGAGAATAGCAATCAGCCCCAGCATTTT,CASSDGAENSNQPQHF
TRBJ2-1,14,TRBV11-1,.,.,TGTGCCAGCAGCTTAGGTCAAGGTAAAAATGAGCAGTTCTTC,CASSLGQGKNEQFF
TRBJ2-7,15,TRBV11-2,.,TRBD2,TGTGCCAGCAGCGCAACTAGCGGGATAGGCCACGAGCAGTACTTC,CASSATSGIGHEQYF
TRBJ1-2,18,TRBV5-1,few,TRBD1,TGCGCCAGCAGCGGGACCGCGGACAGGGGGTTGATGAACTATGGCTACACCTTC,CASSGTADRGLMNYGYTF
TRBJ2-5,14,TRBV4-1,.,TRBD2,TGCGCCAGCAGCCAAGTACCGGCGGGGGGAACCCAGTACTTC,CASSQVPAGGTQYF
TRBJ2-1,12,TRBV7-9,.,.,TGTGCCAGCAGCCCCCTTGCGAATGAGCAGTTCTTC,CASSPLANEQFF
TRBJ1-1,14,TRBV28,.,TRBD1,TGTGCCAGCAGTTCAGGGGGCGTAAGCACTGAAGCTTTCTTT,CASSSGGVSTEAFF
TRBJ1-5,15,TRBV19,.,.,TGTGCCAGTAGTACAACCAGGGGAAAGGGACAGCCCCAGCATTTT,CASSTTRGKGQPQHF
TRBJ2-2,15,TRBV7-9,few,TRBD2,TGTGCCAGCAGCCCGGGACTAGCGGAAACCGGGGAGCTGTTTTTT,CASSPGLAETGELFF
TRBJ2-1,14,TRBV6-5,once,.,TGTGCCAGCAGTTATACTAGCTCCTACAATGAGCAGTTCTTC,CASSYTSSYNEQFF
TRBJ1-3,16,TRBV5-1,.,.,TGCGCCAGCAGCTTACCAGGGCCCGGAGGAACAAACACCATATATTTT,CASSLPGPGGTNTIYF
TRBJ2-1,13,TRBV6-5,once,TRBD1,TGTGCCAGCAGTGTTGACAGGGTCAATGAGCAGTTCTTC,CASSVDRVNEQFF
TRBJ2-1,15,TRBV9,.,.,TGTGCCAGCAGCGTTGTAGGGAGCTCCTACAATGAGCAGTTCTTC,CASSVVGSSYNEQFF
TRBJ1-4,14,TRBV9,.,.,TGTGCCAGCAGCGCTTACACAACTAATGAAAAACTGTTTTTT,CASSAYTTNEKLFF
TRBJ2-5,16,TRBV7-9,.,TRBD2,TGTGCCAGCAGCCGTCTTAGCGGGGGGGCCGGAGAGACCCAGTACTTC,CASSRLSGGAGETQYF
TRBJ2-7,10,TRBV20-1,.,.,TGCAGTGCTAGAGAACTAGCTCGGTACTTC,CSARELARYF
TRBJ2-3,16,TRBV25-1,.,.,TGTGCCAGCAGTGAGTTTTCGGGGTACAGCACAGATACGCAGTATTTT,CASSEFSGYSTDTQYF
TRBJ2-5,13,TRBV7-3,.,.,TGTGCCAGCAGCCCTGGGGTGGCAGAGACCCAGTACTTC,CASSPGVAETQYF
TRBJ2-7,16,TRBV13,.,.,TGTGCCAGCAGCTTAGGGCTGGCCGCGAATTCCTACGAGCAGTACTTC,CASSLGLAANSYEQYF
TRBJ2-2,14,TRBV4-1,.,.,TGCGCCAGCAGCCACCCGCTTGGGTCCGGGGAGCTGTTTTTT,CASSHPLGSGELFF
TRBJ2-1,15,TRBV7-8,.,TRBD2,TGTGCCAGCAGCTTAGCAACTAGCGGGAGGGCTGAGCAGTTCTTC,CASSLATSGRAEQFF
TRBJ2-2,13,TRBV29-1,.,.,TGCAGCGCCCGGAGGGCGGGCACCGGGGAGCTGTTTTTT,CSARRAGTGELFF
TRBJ2-6,16,TRBV18,.,TRBD1,TGTGCCAGCTCATCGGACAGGGACTCTGGGGCCAACGTCCTGACTTTC,CASSSDRDSGANVLTF
TRBJ2-7,14,TRBV27,once,.,TGTGCCAGCAGTCCAGGGGGGGCTGGCTACGAGCAGTACTTC,CASSPGGAGYEQYF
TRBJ2-7,15,TRBV6-1,.,TRBD1,TGTGCCAGCAGTGAACCAGACAGGGGATTCAACGAGCAGTACTTC,CASSEPDRGFNEQYF
TRBJ2-3,13,TRBV6-5,.,.,TGTGCCAGCAGTTACCGGGAGACAGATACGCAGTATTTT,CASSYRETDTQYF
TRBJ1-6,15,TRBV7-9,.,.,TGTGCCAGCAGATTTGGAGCAGGCCTTAATTCACCCCTCCACTTT,CASRFGAGLNSPLHF
TRBJ2-7,15,TRBV7-6,.,.,TGTGCCAGCCTCAGAGGGAAAGGTAGGGGAGACGAGCAGTACTTC,CASLRGKGRGDEQYF
TRBJ1-1,13,TRBV6-5,.,.,TGTGCCAGCAGTCCCAGCCTGAACACTGAAGCTTTCTTT,CASSPSLNTEAFF
TRBJ1-3,12,TRBV7-2,.,.,TGTGCCAGCAGCTTAGCGGGAAACACCATATATTTT,CASSLAGNTIYF
TRBJ2-1,15,TRBV4-2,.,TRBD2,TGTGCCAGCAGCCAAGATAGCGGGGGGGCCAATGAGCAGTTCTTC,CASSQDSGGANEQFF
TRBJ1-2,16,TRBV15,.,.,TGTGCCACCAGCAGATCCCCGGGACTCAGGAACTATGGCTACACCTTC,CATSRSPGLRNYGYTF
TRBJ2-1,15,TRBV5-1,.,TRBD1,TGCGCCAGCAGCTTCAGCTGGGGACAGCCCGATGAGCAGTTCTTC,CASSFSWGQPDEQFF
TRBJ2-1,13,TRBV29-1,.,.,TGCAGCGTTGAAGATCGGGGATACAATGAGCAGTTCTTC,CSVEDRGYNEQFF
TRBJ1-3,18,TRBV5-5,.,TRBD1,TGTGCCAGCAGCTTGTCCCCGGGACAGGGCTCCTCTGGAAACACCATATATTTT,CASSLSPGQGSSGNTIYF
TRBJ2-5,16,TRBV5-6,.,TRBD1,TGTGCCAGCAGCTTGGGTCCGGGACAGGGAGGGGAGACCCAGTACTTC,CASSLGPGQGGETQYF
TRBJ2-1,13,TRBV7-9,.,TRBD2,TGTGCCAGCAGCCACGGACTAGCCAATGAGCAGTTCTTC,CASSHGLANEQFF
TRBJ2-3,12,TRBV18,.,.,TGTGCCAGCTCACCAAAGACAGATACGCAGTATTTT,CASSPKTDTQYF
TRBJ1-2,14,TRBV6-1,.,.,TGTGCCAGCAGACTAGGGACACCCAACTATGGCTACACCTTC,CASRLGTPNYGYTF
TRBJ2-3,18,TRBV28,.,TRBD2,TGTGCCACCTTCAGTCGGGGGGCGCGACTAGCGAGCACAGATACGCAGTATTTT,CATFSRGARLASTDTQYF
TRBJ1-5,17,TRBV19,.,.,TGTGCCAGTAGTATCGCGACGAGCTCATATAGCAATCAGCCCCAGCATTTT,CASSIATSSYSNQPQHF
TRBJ1-5,14,TRBV29-1,once,.,TGCAGCGTTGGCGAAGGGGGGGCCAATCAGCCCCAGCATTTT,CSVGEGGANQPQHF
TRBJ2-7,15,TRBV18,.,TRBD1,TGTGCCAGCTCACGTGGACAGGTGGTAACCTACGAGCAGTACTTC,CASSRGQVVTYEQYF
TRBJ1-1,14,TRBV6-4,.,.,TGTGCCAGCAGTTTGCAGGGCGGTGGCACTGAAGCTTTCTTT,CASSLQGGGTEAFF